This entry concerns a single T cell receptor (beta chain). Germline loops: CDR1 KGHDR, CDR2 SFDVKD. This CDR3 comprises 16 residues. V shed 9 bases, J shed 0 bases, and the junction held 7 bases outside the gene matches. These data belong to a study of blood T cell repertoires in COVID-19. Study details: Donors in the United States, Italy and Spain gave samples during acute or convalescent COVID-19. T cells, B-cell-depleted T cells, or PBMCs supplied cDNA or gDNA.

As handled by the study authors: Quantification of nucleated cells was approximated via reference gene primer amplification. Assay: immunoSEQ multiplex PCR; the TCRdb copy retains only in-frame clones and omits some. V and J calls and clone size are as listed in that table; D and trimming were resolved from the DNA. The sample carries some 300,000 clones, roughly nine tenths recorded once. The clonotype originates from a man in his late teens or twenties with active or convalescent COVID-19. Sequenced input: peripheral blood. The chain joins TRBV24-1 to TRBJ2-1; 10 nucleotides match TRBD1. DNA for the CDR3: TGTGCCACCGCGCCCCGGGACAGGGGCTCCTACAATGAGCAGTTCTTC. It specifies CATAPRDRGSYNEQFF.